Listed below are T cell receptor beta chains from one sample, sequenced in a study of immune reconstitution after stem cell transplant in scleroderma. In TCRdb, the RT-PCR reads were re-called with MiXCR into one record per CDR3 protein. The profile shows about 3,900 distinct CDR3 sequences, around 6% of them singletons. The sample was acquired before or after autologous hematopoietic stem cell transplantation (not recorded which). The source of these receptors is a female donor with systemic sclerosis. Each CDR3 is given with its conserved first and last residue. A D gene is named only where the DNA matches it firmly. For some rows the clone size is stated as once, few or many, or as a class when expanded; others skip it.

cdr3_length j_call clone_size v_call d_call cdr3_nt cdr3_aa
16 TRBJ2-3 few TRBV5-1 TRBD1 TGCGCCAGCAGCTTTGGGGGGGACAGGGGCACAGATACGCAGTATTTT CASSFGGDRGTDTQYF
14 TRBJ1-1 medium-sized TRBV2 TRBD1 TGTGCCAGCAGTGGACGGACAGGGCAAGTGGAAGCTTTCTTT CASSGRTGQVEAFF
11 TRBJ2-1 medium-sized TRBV20-1 . TGCAGACGGGACTTCTACAATGAGCAGTTCTTC CRRDFYNEQFF
12 TRBJ1-1 few TRBV20-1 TRBD1 TGCAGTGCAGGGGGCCTAATCCCTGAAGCTTTCTTT CSAGGLIPEAFF
11 TRBJ2-1 medium-sized TRBV27 . TGTGCCAGCAGGCGCTCCAATGAGCAGTTCTTC CASRRSNEQFF
12 TRBJ1-1 large TRBV29-1 . TGCAGCGTTGAGGGGAGGGACACTGAAGCTTTCTTT CSVEGRDTEAFF
14 TRBJ1-4 medium-sized TRBV20-1 . TGCAGTGCTATCCCGGGAGGACGGGATGAAAAACTGTTTTTT CSAIPGGRDEKLFF
13 TRBJ1-5 medium-sized TRBV20-1 TRBD1 TGCAGTGCTAGAGAACAGGGGAATCAGCCCCAGCATTTT CSAREQGNQPQHF
14 TRBJ2-3 medium-sized TRBV27 . TGTGCCAGCAGGGTTAGAGGGGCAGGAGATACGCAGTATTTT CASRVRGAGDTQYF
18 TRBJ2-5 few TRBV7-2 . TGTGCCAGCAGCTTCAGAGCCGGCAGGGGGAGGTCTCAAGAGACCCAGTACTTC CASSFRAGRGRSQETQYF
15 TRBJ2-3 medium-sized TRBV20-1 . TGCAGTGCTGGTAGTCACGGACTCTACACAGATACGCAGTATTTT CSAGSHGLYTDTQYF
16 TRBJ2-3 medium-sized TRBV5-1 TRBD2 TGCGCCAGCAGCTTGGCCAGCGGGGTCCACACAGATACGCAGTATTTT CASSLASGVHTDTQYF
16 TRBJ2-7 few TRBV7-2 TRBD1 TGTGCCAGCAGCTTATGGGGCGGGGACAGGGGGAACGAGCAGTACTTC CASSLWGGDRGNEQYF
13 TRBJ2-1 medium-sized TRBV12-3/TRBV12-4 TRBD2 TGTGCCAGCAGTTCTAGCGGTTACAATGAGCAGTTCTTC CASSSSGYNEQFF
13 TRBJ1-5 medium-sized TRBV20-1 TRBD1 TGCAGTGCTAGAGATCAGGGGGGTCGGCCCCAGCATTTT CSARDQGGRPQHF
13 TRBJ1-1 medium-sized TRBV11-2 . TGTGCCAGCAGCTTAGAACGGGCGACTGCAGCTTTCTTT CASSLERATAAFF
14 TRBJ1-1 medium-sized TRBV25-1 TRBD1 TGTGCCAGCAGACAAACAGGGGGGGAAACTGAAGCTTTCTTT CASRQTGGETEAFF
14 TRBJ2-3 medium-sized TRBV29-1 TRBD1 TGCAGCGCTGGGGCAGGGGGAAGCACAGATACGCAGTATTTT CSAGAGGSTDTQYF
16 TRBJ2-6 . TRBV5-1 TRBD1 TGCGCCAGCAGCGTGGGACAGAACTCTGGGGCCAACGTCCTGACTTTC CASSVGQNSGANVLTF
14 TRBJ2-2 . TRBV12-3/TRBV12-4 . TGTGCCAGCAGAATAGACAGGAACACCGGGGAGCTGTTTTTT CASRIDRNTGELFF
22 TRBJ2-1 medium-sized TRBV5-1 TRBD2 TGCGCCAGCAGCTTGCAGCGGGGACTAGCGGGAGGCCCTAGGTGGTCCTACAATGAGCAGTTCTTC CASSLQRGLAGGPRWSYNEQFF
16 TRBJ1-1 medium-sized TRBV7-2 TRBD1 TGTGCCAGCAGCTCCCAGACAGGGTTCAAGAACACTGAAGCTTTCTTT CASSSQTGFKNTEAFF